Listed here is a single T cell receptor beta chain. Its antigen is as yet unknown. These data belong to a study of cytomegalovirus exposure and HLA in healthy donors. The study, taken as a whole, reports: Further analysis, carried out later, found HLA-associated TCR beta chains more clonally expanded than equally common other chains.

The PCR had 60 Vbeta and 13 Jbeta primers. Profiling relied on immunoSEQ multiplex PCR, and the TCRdb table lists in-frame clones only, not all of them. The record lists roughly 64,000 clones, of which the ten most abundant hold around 3.6%. The sequenced material came from PBMCs. The source of this sequence is a woman in her late teens or twenties in good health and CMV-seronegative.

CDR3 nucleotides: TGTGCCACCCGGGGAGTTTGGGGTGAAAAACTGTTTTTT. Translated, it gives CATRGVWGEKLFF. The gene calls are TRBV10-3 and TRBJ1-4; D is undetermined. Per the germline V gene, CDR1 is ENHRY and CDR2 is SYGVKD. V was pared by 10 bases and J by 7 bases, with 16 bases between. The CDR3 is 13 amino acids.